This passage covers 18 T cell receptor beta chains from one sample sequenced in a study of control samples from healthy donors and cancer patients. Data came from immunoSEQ multiplex PCR; TCRdb stores just in-frame clones and leaves some out. The sample comprises approximately 220,000 clones, about 95% of which are singletons, and about 1.4% rests with the top ten. What was sequenced was blood. Every receptor here comes from a man in his fifties in good health.

The rearrangement links TRBV3-1 (or the pseudogene TRBV3-2) to TRBJ2-5; D is undetermined. This CDR3 region has 12 residues. The germline V and J ends were trimmed by 3 bases and 5 bases, with 7 bases remaining between them. CDR1 is LGHDT, CDR2 YNNKEL, per germline (reference sequence). CDR3 bases: TGTGCCAGCAGCCATTCCAGGGAGACCCAGTACTTC. Encoded protein: CASSHSRETQYF.

The chain links TRBV6-5 to TRBJ1-2; tentative D call: TRBD1 (5 bases). The CDR3 is made up of 13 amino acids. Per the germline V gene, CDR1 is MNHEY and CDR2 is SVGAGI. With 6 bases removed from V and 5 bases from J, the gap between germline ends came to 13 bases. The CDR3 here is CASRQGIEYGYTF. In DNA, the CDR3 is TGTGCCAGCAGGCAGGGAATTGAGTATGGCTACACCTTC.

This clone was observed a few times. The V gene is TRBV2, the J gene TRBJ1-3; D is uncertain. Trimming cost V 4 bases and J 2 bases, with 9 bases left between them. The CDR3 extends over 14 amino acids. In germline, CDR1 is SNHLY, CDR2 FYNNEI. CDR3: CASSAEGAGNTIYF. The CDR3 DNA sequence: TGTGCCAGCAGTGCGGAGGGTGCTGGAAACACCATATATTTT.

The chain is built from TRBV2 and TRBJ1-5; D may be TRBD1 (5 bases). The CDR3 has 15 amino acids. Germline V gives CDR1 SNHLY, CDR2 FYNNEI. V dropped 5 bases and J dropped 4 bases, with 15 bases sitting between them. The CDR3 loop is CASSRVSRENQPQHF. CDR3 coding DNA: TGTGCCAGCAGTAGGGTCAGCAGGGAAAATCAGCCCCAGCATTTT.

The chain carries TRBV7-9 and TRBJ2-3, with 14 bases fitting TRBD2. CDR1 SEHNR and CDR2 FQNEAQ come from the germline V gene (reference sequence). This CDR3 contains 17 residues. V lost 5 bases, J lost 6 bases, and 10 bases stayed unmatched. CDR3: CASSRLAGGPGGDTQYF. The CDR3, as DNA: TGTGCCAGCAGCAGACTAGCGGGGGGGCCCGGGGGTGATACGCAGTATTTT. Full variable domain (remainder filled in from reference TRBV7-9 and TRBJ2-3): DTGVSQNPRHKITKRGQNVTFRCDPISEHNRLYWYRQTLGQGPEFLTYFQNEAQLEKSRLLSDRFSAERPKGSFSTLEIQRTEQGDSAMYLCASSRLAGGPGGDTQYFGPGTRLTVL.

The chain has TRBV3-1 (or the pseudogene TRBV3-2) and TRBJ1-1; no firm D call. Trimming removed 0 bases at V and 5 bases at J, with 13 bases between. The germline CDR1 and CDR2 sequences are LGHDT and YNNKEL (reference sequence). The CDR3 has 15 amino acids. CDR3 nucleotides: TGTGCCAGCAGCCAAGAAAAGGGTGGAAGGACTGAAGCTTTCTTT. Its translation is CASSQEKGGRTEAFF.

The chain couples TRBV19 to TRBJ1-2, with D possibly matching TRBD1 (5 bases). The germline V gene has CDR1 LNHDA and CDR2 SQIVND (reference sequence). V lost 3 bases and J lost 8, with 7 bases in between. The CDR3 has 11 amino acids. In nucleotides, the CDR3 is TGTGCCAGTAGTATGCGGGGCGGCTACACCTTC. Translated, it gives CASSMRGGYTF. The full variable domain, in which reference TRBV19 and TRBJ1-2 provide the parts outside the CDR3, is DGGITQSPKYLFRKEGQNVTLSCEQNLNHDAMYWYRQDPGQGLRLIYYSQIVNDFQKGDIAEGYSVSREKKESFPLTVTSAQKNPTAFYLCASSMRGGYTFGSGTRLTVV.

This clone was seen only once. This CDR3 reads CASHPPQKNEQFF. The CDR3 bases are TGTGCCAGCCACCCACCCCAGAAGAATGAGCAGTTCTTC. V is TRBV18 and J is TRBJ2-1, with no clear D. Per the germline V gene, CDR1 is KGHSH and CDR2 is LQKENI. The CDR3 contains 13 residues. V lost 8 bases and J lost 7, with 15 bases in between.

V and J are TRBV3-1 (or the pseudogene TRBV3-2) and TRBJ1-2, with D hard to call. The V gene's germline CDR1 is LGHDT and CDR2 YNNKEL (reference sequence). V shed 4 bases and J shed 3 bases, with 9 bases lying between them. The CDR3 covers 13 residues. The CDR3 nucleotides read TGTGCCAGCAGCCTGCGATCGGACTATGGCTACACCTTC. Translated: CASSLRSDYGYTF.

The chain recombines TRBV19 with TRBJ2-3, with D perhaps TRBD2 (5 bases). This CDR3 has 15 residues. Germline CDR1 reads LNHDA; CDR2 reads SQIVND (reference sequence). The V gene lost 5 bases and the J gene lost 1 base, with 13 bases spanning the gap. CDR3 sequence (DNA): TGTGCCAGTAGTGTTCAACTAGTGGGCACAGATACGCAGTATTTT. This codes for CASSVQLVGTDTQYF.

The CDR3 protein is CASSLPGANSPLHF. Written as DNA, the CDR3 is TGTGCCAGCAGTCTTCCGGGGGCGAATTCACCCCTCCACTTT. V usage is TRBV7-3 and J usage is TRBJ1-6; D may be TRBD1 (6 bases). Trimming pared 6 bases from V and 7 bases from J, leaving 13 bases between. The germline CDR1 and CDR2 sequences are SGHTA and FQGTGA. The CDR3 covers 14 residues. The full variable domain, with the rest looked up from reference TRBV7-3 and TRBJ1-6, is GAGVSQTPSNKVTEKGKYVELRCDPISGHTALYWYRQSLGQGPEFLIYFQGTGAADDSGLPNDRFFAVRPEGSVSTLKIQRTERGDSAVYLCASSLPGANSPLHFGNGTRLTVT.

The genes are TRBV7-9 and TRBJ2-5; D is unresolved. From germline, CDR1 is SEHNR and CDR2 FQNEAQ (reference sequence). The CDR3 consists of 12 residues. V was clipped by 4 bases and J by 5 bases, with 8 bases between them. The CDR3 spells CASSSTGETQYF. The DNA for the CDR3 is TGTGCCAGCAGCTCCACCGGGGAGACCCAGTACTTC.

This chain connects TRBV5-1 to TRBJ1-3, with a weak D call TRBD1 (6 bases). Between the trimmed V and J ends, which lost 4 bases and 0 bases, there was a span of 14 bases. This CDR3 is built from 16 residues. The germline gives CDR1 SGHRS, CDR2 YFSETQ. The CDR3 loop reads CASSRLDSSSGNTIYF. The DNA for the CDR3 is TGCGCCAGCAGCCGATTGGACAGCTCCTCTGGAAACACCATATATTTT.

This clone was picked up one time. The chain couples TRBV5-1 to TRBJ2-5; 7 bases align to TRBD1. CDR3 length: 13 residues. Germline CDR1 and CDR2: SGHRS and YFSETQ. Losses at the gene ends were 3 bases for V and 2 bases for J; bases not matched to a gene: 1. CDR3 DNA: TGCGCCAGCAGCTCGGGACAGCAAGAGACCCAGTACTTC. It is translated as CASSSGQQETQYF.

The genes are TRBV9 and TRBJ2-4, with a tentative D call TRBD1 (5 bases). The V end was cut by 0 bases, the J end by 7 bases, with 17 bases between. The CDR3 runs to 16 residues. CDR1 and CDR2 (germline): SGDLS, YYNGEE. The CDR3 sequence is CASSVGILGVENIQYF. CDR3 DNA: TGTGCCAGCAGCGTAGGAATCTTAGGGGTGGAGAACATTCAGTACTTC.

The chain combines TRBV2 with TRBJ1-2; tentative D call: TRBD1 (5 bases). Germline V lookup: CDR1 SNHLY, CDR2 FYNNEI. There are 12 residues in the CDR3. Trimming shortened V by 6 bases and J by 4 bases, and 9 bases separated the two germline ends. The CDR3 DNA reads as TGTGCCAGCAGGGGGGTACTCTATGGCTACACCTTC. Protein sequence: CASRGVLYGYTF.

This sequence joins TRBV20-1 and TRBJ1-1, with D maybe TRBD1 (6 bases). CDR1 is DFQATT and CDR2 is SNEGSKA in the germline V gene (reference sequence). V was clipped by 3 bases and J by 5 bases, with 16 bases between them. This CDR3 contains 14 residues. CDR3 sequence: CSASGQRGWTEAFF. For the CDR3, the DNA is TGCAGTGCTAGTGGTCAAAGGGGGTGGACTGAAGCTTTCTTT.

The rearrangement joins TRBV5-1 to TRBJ1-4; the D is unclear. The CDR3 is made up of 13 amino acids. The V gene's germline CDR1 is SGHRS and CDR2 YFSETQ. With 4 bases removed from V and 5 bases from J, the gap between germline ends came to 9 bases. This CDR3 is CASSTDRNEKLFF. For the CDR3, the DNA is TGCGCCAGCAGCACGGACCGCAATGAAAAACTGTTTTTT.